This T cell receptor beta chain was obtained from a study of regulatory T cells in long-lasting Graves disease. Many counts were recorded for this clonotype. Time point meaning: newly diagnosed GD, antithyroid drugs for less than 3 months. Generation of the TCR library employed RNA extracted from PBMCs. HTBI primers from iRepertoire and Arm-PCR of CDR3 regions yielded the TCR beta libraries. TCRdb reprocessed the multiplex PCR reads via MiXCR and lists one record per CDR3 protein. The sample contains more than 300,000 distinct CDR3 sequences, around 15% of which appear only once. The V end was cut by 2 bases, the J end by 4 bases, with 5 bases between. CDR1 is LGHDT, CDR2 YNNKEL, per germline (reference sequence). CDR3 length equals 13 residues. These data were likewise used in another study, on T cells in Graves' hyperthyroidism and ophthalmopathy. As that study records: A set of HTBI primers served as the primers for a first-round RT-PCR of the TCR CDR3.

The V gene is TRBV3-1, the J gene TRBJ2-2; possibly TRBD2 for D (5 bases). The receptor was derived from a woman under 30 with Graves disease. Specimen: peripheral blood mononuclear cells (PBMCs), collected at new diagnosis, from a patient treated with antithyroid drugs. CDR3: CASSQRGTGELFF. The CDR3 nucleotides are TGTGCCAGCAGCCAACGGGGCACCGGGGAGCTGTTTTTT.